This T cell receptor (beta chain) was sequenced for a study of read filtering for tumor transcriptome and immune sequencing. Overall study context: Mean patient age was roughly 72 years, range about 45 to 90; roughly 18 male, 14 female.

Study-level findings and limits: Single-read clonotypes: roughly 86% of IR-seq clonotypes (roughly 4% of reads), around three quarters of RNA-seq clonotypes (roughly 49% of reads). Without single-read clonotypes, shared clonotype proportions correlated more between IR-seq and RNA-seq.

This clonotype was seen many times. Its cognate antigen is unknown. The library was built from about 0.4 ug RNA with molecular barcoded adaptors for alpha/delta and beta/gamma chains. A single record per CDR3 protein comes from TCRdb applying MiXCR to the reads. The sample lists approximately 58,000 distinct CDR3 sequences, approximately 13% occurring once. Bone marrow was sampled from every patient at the time of active disease. Germline CDR1 is SQVTM and CDR2 is ANQGSEA. CDR3 size: 15 residues. V lost 6 bases and J lost 0, with 15 bases in between. This TCR derives from a donor aged 40 or older with multiple myeloma. Material for sequencing was a population of CD138-negative cells sorted from bone marrow. V usage is TRBV29-1 and J usage is TRBJ2-1, with D perhaps matching TRBD2 (6 bases). The CDR3 spells CSVAEGKSSYNEQFF. As DNA, the CDR3 is TGCAGCGTAGCGGAGGGGAAAAGCTCCTACAATGAGCAGTTCTTC.